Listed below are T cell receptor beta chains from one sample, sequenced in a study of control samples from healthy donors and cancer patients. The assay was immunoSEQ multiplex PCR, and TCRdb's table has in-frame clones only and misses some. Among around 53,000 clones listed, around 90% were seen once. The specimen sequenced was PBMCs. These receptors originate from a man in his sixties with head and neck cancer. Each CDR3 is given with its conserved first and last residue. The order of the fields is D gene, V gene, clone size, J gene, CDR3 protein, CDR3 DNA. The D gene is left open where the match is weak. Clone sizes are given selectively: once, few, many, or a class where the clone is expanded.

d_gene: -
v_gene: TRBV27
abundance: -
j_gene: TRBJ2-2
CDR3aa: CASSIKWNTGELFF
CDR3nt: TGTGCCAGCAGTATTAAGTGGAACACCGGGGAGCTGTTTTTT

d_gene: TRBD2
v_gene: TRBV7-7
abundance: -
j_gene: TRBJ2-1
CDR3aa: CASSLGLANPNEQFF
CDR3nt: TGTGCCAGCAGCTTAGGACTAGCGAACCCCAATGAGCAGTTCTTC

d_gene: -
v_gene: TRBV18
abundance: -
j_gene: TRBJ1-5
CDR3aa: CASSPRLVRGRQPQHF
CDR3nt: TGTGCCAGCTCACCACGATTAGTACGGGGGCGTCAGCCCCAGCATTTT

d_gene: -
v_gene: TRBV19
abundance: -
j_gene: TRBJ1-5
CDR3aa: CASSNNRQDYQPQHF
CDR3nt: TGTGCCAGTAGTAATAATAGGCAGGACTATCAGCCCCAGCATTTT

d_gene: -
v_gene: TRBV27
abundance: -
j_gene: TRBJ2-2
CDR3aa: CASRRTVQGGVDGELFF
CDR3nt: TGTGCCAGCAGGAGAACAGTCCAGGGTGGGGTGGACGGGGAGCTGTTTTTT

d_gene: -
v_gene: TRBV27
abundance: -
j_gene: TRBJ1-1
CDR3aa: CASSFVGQGIGAFF
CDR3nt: TGTGCCAGCAGTTTCGTAGGGCAGGGGATCGGAGCTTTCTTT

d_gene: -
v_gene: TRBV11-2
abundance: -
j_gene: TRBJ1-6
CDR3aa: CASSRRTDSDSPLHF
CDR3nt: TGTGCCAGCAGCAGAAGGACAGACTCGGATTCACCCCTCCACTTT

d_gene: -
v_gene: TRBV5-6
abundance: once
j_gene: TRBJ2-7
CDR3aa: CASSAWDRSYEQYF
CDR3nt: TGTGCCAGCAGCGCCTGGGACCGCTCCTACGAGCAGTACTTC

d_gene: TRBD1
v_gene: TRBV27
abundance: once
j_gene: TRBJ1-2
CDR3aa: CASSLSQDRALGGYTF
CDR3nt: TGTGCCAGCAGTTTATCGCAGGACAGGGCCCTTGGAGGCTACACCTTC

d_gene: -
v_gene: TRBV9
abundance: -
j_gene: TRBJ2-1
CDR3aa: CASGAAHNEQFF
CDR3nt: TGTGCCAGCGGGGCGGCCCACAATGAGCAGTTCTTC

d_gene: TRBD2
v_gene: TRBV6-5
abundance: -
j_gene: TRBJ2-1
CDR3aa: CASGLAGGPYEQFF
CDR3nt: TGTGCCAGCGGTCTAGCGGGAGGGCCATATGAGCAGTTCTTC

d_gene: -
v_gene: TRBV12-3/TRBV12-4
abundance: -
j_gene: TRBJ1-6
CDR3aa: CASRLTVNSPLHF
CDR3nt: TGTGCCAGCAGACTAACAGTGAATTCACCCCTCCACTTT

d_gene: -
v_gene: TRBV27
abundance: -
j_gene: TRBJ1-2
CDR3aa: CATMNRGPNQGYTF
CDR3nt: TGTGCCACCATGAACAGAGGACCCAACCAGGGCTACACCTTC

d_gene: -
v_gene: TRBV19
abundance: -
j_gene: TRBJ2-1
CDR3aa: CASSPDRKAYNEQFF
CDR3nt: TGTGCCAGTAGCCCAGACAGAAAAGCCTACAATGAGCAGTTCTTC

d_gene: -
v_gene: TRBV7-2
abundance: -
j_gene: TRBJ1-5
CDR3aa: CASSLQGMGQPQHF
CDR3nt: TGTGCCAGCAGCTTACAGGGGATGGGTCAGCCCCAGCATTTT

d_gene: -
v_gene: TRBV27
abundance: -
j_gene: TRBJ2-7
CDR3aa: CASRTGLLGEQYF
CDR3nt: TGTGCCAGCAGGACGGGGCTTTTGGGTGAGCAGTACTTC

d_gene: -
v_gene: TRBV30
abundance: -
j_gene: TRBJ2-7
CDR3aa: CAWSLQRSYEQYF
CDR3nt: TGTGCCTGGAGTCTCCAGCGCTCCTACGAGCAGTACTTC

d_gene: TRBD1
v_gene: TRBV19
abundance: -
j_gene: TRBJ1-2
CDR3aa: CASSQYGDRDDGYTF
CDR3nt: TGTGCCAGTAGCCAATATGGAGACAGGGATGATGGCTACACCTTC

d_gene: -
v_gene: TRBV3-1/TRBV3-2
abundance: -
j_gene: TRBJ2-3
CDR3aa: CASSHQSTTDTQYF
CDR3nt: TGTGCCAGCAGCCATCAGAGCACCACAGATACGCAGTATTTT

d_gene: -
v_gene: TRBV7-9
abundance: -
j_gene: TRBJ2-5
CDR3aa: CASSPKVAEAQETQYF
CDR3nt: TGTGCCAGCAGCCCTAAGGTCGCAGAAGCACAAGAGACCCAGTACTTC

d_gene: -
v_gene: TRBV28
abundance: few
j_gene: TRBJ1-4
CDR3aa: CASSSRRGATNEKLFF
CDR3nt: TGTGCCAGCAGTTCTAGACGGGGAGCAACTAATGAAAAACTGTTTTTT

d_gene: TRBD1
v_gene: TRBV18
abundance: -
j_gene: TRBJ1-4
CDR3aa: CASSPQGAGEKLFF
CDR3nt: TGTGCCAGCTCACCACAGGGGGCCGGTGAAAAACTGTTTTTT

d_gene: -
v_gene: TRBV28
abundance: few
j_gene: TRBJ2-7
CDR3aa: CASTTPASYEQYF
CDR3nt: TGTGCCAGCACTACTCCAGCTTCCTACGAGCAGTACTTC

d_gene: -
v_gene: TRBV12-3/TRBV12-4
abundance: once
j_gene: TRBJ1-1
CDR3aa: CASSLNGGAFF
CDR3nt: TGTGCCAGCAGCCTAAACGGGGGGGCTTTCTTT

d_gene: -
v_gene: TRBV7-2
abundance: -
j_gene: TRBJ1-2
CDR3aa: CASSRDRLDGYTF
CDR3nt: TGTGCCAGCAGCCGTGACAGGCTCGATGGCTACACCTTC

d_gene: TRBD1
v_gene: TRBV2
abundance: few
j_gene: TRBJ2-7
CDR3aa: CASKTGTGFYEQYF
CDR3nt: TGTGCCAGCAAAACCGGGACAGGGTTTTACGAGCAGTACTTC

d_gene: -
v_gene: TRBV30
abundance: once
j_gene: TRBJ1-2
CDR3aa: CAWRRSQGYHGYTF
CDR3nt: TGTGCCTGGAGGCGGTCCCAGGGTTATCATGGCTACACCTTC

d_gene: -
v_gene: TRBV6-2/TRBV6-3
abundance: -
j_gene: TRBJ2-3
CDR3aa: CASSYSWSTDTQYF
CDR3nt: TGTGCCAGCAGTTACTCTTGGAGCACAGATACGCAGTATTTT

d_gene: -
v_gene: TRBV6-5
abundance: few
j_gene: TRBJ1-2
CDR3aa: CASRAGTATNYGYTF
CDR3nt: TGTGCCAGCAGGGCCGGGACGGCAACTAACTATGGCTACACCTTC

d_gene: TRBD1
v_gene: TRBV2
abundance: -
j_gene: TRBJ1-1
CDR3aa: CASNGQGGGTEAFF
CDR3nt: TGTGCCAGCAACGGTCAGGGGGGAGGCACTGAAGCTTTCTTT

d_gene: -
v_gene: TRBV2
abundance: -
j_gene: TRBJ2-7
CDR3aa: CASSETGSSYEQYF
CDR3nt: TGTGCCAGCAGTGAAACAGGGTCCTCCTACGAGCAGTACTTC

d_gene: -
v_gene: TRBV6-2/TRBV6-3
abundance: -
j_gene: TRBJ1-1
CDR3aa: CASSYSNRAEAFF
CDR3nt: TGTGCCAGCAGTTACTCCAACAGGGCTGAAGCTTTCTTT

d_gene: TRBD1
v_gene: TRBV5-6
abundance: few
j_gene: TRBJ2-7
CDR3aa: CASSLSFTGQSYEQYF
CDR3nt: TGTGCCAGCAGCTTGTCATTCACGGGACAGAGCTACGAGCAGTACTTC

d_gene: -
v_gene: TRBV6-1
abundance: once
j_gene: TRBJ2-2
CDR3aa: CASSESRVGELFF
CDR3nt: TGTGCCAGCAGTGAATCCAGGGTCGGGGAGCTGTTTTTT

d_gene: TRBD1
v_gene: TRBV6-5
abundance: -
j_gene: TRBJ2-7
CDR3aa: CASSYSGDRVPYEQYF
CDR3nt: TGTGCCAGCAGTTACTCCGGGGACAGGGTCCCCTACGAGCAGTACTTC

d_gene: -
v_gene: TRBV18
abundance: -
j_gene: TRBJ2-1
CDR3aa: CASSPGVSYNEQFF
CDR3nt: TGTGCCAGCTCACCAGGAGTCTCCTACAATGAGCAGTTCTTC

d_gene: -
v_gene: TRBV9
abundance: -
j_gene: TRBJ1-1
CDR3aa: CASSPGDTGRAFF
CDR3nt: TGTGCCAGCAGCCCTGGGGACACCGGTAGAGCTTTCTTT

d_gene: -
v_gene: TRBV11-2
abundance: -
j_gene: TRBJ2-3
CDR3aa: CASSFSLSLFADTQYF
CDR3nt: TGTGCCAGCAGCTTTTCTCTATCACTATTTGCAGATACGCAGTATTTT

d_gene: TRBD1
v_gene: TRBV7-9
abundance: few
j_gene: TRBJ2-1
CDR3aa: CASTPPGQGYNEQFF
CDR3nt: TGTGCCAGCACCCCCCCGGGACAGGGTTACAATGAGCAGTTCTTC

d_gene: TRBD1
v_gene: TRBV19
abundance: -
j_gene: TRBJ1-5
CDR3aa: CASSIGRKTGGRRQPQHF
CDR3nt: TGTGCCAGTAGTATAGGTCGAAAGACAGGGGGCAGGCGACAGCCCCAGCATTTT

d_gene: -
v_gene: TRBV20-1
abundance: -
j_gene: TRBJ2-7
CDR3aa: CSAREKYEQYF
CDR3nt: TGCAGTGCTAGAGAGAAGTACGAGCAGTACTTC

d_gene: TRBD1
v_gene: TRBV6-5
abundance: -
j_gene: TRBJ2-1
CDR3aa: CASEQGASYNEQFF
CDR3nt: TGTGCCAGTGAACAGGGGGCTTCCTACAATGAGCAGTTCTTC

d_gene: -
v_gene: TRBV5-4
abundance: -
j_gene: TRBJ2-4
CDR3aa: CASSSVYDLEDIQYF
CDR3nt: TGTGCCAGCAGCTCAGTCTATGACTTGGAGGACATTCAGTACTTC

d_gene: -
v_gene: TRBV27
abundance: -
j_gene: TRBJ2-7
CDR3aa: CASSLMGSYLYEQYF
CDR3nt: TGTGCCAGCAGTTTAATGGGGTCTTACCTTTACGAGCAGTACTTC

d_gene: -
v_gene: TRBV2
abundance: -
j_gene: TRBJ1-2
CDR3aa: CASREEGGSYGYTF
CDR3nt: TGTGCCAGCAGGGAAGAGGGGGGGTCCTATGGCTACACCTTC